One and the same sample provided the 2 T cell receptor beta chains below, sequenced in a study of blood T cells in healthy people across ages. Using a J-beta primer mix together with a sample-barcoded 5' primer, a second PCR was run for roughly 7 to 12 cycles. MiXCR, applied by TCRdb to the 5' RACE reads, yields one record per CDR3 protein. The sample lists more than 900,000 distinct CDR3 sequences; 20% to 25% were seen once. The same data also went into a second study, on T cells of mothers and their children.

The sequenced material came from blood. These TCRs come from a girl aged 2 to 10 in good health.

The V gene is TRBV5-1, the J gene TRBJ1-1; no reliable D call. CDR1 and CDR2 (germline): SGHRS, YFSETQ. The germline V and J ends were trimmed by 0 bases and 5 bases, with 8 bases remaining between them. The length of the CDR3 is 13 residues. CDR3 sequence (DNA): TGCGCCAGCAGCTTGGAGCCGGAGACTGAAGCTTTCTTT. Translating it yields CASSLEPETEAFF.

The chain carries TRBV11-2 and TRBJ2-5; 10 positions agree with TRBD2. The CDR3 is 16 residues long. V was pared by 5 bases and J by 4 bases, with 10 bases of the junction left unmatched. Per germline, CDR1 SGHAT and CDR2 FQNNGV. CDR3 sequence (DNA): TGTGCCAGCAGCCAGGTGGTAGCGGGAGGTGTAGAGACCCAGTACTTC. It is translated as CASSQVVAGGVETQYF.